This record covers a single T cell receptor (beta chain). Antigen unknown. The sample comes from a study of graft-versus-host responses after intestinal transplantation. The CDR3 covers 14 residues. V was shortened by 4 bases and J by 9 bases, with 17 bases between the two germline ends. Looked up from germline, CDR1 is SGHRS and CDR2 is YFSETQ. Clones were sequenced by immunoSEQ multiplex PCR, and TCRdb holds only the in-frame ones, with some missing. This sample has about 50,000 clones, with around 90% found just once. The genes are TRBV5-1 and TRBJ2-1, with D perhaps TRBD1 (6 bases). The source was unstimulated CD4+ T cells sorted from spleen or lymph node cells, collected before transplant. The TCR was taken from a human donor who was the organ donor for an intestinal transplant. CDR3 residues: CASSTGPGVGEQFF. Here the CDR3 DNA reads TGCGCCAGCAGCACGGGGCCAGGGGTTGGTGAGCAGTTCTTC. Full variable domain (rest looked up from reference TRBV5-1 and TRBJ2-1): KAGVTQTPRYLIKTRGQQVTLSCSPISGHRSVSWYQQTPGQGLQFLFEYFSETQRNKGNFPGRFSGRQFSNSRSEMNVSTLELGDSALYLCASSTGPGVGEQFFGPGTRLTVL.